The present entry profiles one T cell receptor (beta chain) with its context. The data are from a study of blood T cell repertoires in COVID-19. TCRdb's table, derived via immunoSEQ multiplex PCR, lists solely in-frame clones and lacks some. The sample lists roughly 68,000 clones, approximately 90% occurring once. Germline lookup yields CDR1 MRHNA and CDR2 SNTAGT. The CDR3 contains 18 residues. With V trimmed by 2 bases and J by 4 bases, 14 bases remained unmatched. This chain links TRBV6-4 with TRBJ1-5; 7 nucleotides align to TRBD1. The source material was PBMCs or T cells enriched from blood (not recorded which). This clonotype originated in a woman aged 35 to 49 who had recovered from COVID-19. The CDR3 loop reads CASSDAKQGTRGNQPQHF. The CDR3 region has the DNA TGTGCCAGCAGTGACGCAAAACAGGGGACCCGGGGTAATCAGCCCCAGCATTTT.